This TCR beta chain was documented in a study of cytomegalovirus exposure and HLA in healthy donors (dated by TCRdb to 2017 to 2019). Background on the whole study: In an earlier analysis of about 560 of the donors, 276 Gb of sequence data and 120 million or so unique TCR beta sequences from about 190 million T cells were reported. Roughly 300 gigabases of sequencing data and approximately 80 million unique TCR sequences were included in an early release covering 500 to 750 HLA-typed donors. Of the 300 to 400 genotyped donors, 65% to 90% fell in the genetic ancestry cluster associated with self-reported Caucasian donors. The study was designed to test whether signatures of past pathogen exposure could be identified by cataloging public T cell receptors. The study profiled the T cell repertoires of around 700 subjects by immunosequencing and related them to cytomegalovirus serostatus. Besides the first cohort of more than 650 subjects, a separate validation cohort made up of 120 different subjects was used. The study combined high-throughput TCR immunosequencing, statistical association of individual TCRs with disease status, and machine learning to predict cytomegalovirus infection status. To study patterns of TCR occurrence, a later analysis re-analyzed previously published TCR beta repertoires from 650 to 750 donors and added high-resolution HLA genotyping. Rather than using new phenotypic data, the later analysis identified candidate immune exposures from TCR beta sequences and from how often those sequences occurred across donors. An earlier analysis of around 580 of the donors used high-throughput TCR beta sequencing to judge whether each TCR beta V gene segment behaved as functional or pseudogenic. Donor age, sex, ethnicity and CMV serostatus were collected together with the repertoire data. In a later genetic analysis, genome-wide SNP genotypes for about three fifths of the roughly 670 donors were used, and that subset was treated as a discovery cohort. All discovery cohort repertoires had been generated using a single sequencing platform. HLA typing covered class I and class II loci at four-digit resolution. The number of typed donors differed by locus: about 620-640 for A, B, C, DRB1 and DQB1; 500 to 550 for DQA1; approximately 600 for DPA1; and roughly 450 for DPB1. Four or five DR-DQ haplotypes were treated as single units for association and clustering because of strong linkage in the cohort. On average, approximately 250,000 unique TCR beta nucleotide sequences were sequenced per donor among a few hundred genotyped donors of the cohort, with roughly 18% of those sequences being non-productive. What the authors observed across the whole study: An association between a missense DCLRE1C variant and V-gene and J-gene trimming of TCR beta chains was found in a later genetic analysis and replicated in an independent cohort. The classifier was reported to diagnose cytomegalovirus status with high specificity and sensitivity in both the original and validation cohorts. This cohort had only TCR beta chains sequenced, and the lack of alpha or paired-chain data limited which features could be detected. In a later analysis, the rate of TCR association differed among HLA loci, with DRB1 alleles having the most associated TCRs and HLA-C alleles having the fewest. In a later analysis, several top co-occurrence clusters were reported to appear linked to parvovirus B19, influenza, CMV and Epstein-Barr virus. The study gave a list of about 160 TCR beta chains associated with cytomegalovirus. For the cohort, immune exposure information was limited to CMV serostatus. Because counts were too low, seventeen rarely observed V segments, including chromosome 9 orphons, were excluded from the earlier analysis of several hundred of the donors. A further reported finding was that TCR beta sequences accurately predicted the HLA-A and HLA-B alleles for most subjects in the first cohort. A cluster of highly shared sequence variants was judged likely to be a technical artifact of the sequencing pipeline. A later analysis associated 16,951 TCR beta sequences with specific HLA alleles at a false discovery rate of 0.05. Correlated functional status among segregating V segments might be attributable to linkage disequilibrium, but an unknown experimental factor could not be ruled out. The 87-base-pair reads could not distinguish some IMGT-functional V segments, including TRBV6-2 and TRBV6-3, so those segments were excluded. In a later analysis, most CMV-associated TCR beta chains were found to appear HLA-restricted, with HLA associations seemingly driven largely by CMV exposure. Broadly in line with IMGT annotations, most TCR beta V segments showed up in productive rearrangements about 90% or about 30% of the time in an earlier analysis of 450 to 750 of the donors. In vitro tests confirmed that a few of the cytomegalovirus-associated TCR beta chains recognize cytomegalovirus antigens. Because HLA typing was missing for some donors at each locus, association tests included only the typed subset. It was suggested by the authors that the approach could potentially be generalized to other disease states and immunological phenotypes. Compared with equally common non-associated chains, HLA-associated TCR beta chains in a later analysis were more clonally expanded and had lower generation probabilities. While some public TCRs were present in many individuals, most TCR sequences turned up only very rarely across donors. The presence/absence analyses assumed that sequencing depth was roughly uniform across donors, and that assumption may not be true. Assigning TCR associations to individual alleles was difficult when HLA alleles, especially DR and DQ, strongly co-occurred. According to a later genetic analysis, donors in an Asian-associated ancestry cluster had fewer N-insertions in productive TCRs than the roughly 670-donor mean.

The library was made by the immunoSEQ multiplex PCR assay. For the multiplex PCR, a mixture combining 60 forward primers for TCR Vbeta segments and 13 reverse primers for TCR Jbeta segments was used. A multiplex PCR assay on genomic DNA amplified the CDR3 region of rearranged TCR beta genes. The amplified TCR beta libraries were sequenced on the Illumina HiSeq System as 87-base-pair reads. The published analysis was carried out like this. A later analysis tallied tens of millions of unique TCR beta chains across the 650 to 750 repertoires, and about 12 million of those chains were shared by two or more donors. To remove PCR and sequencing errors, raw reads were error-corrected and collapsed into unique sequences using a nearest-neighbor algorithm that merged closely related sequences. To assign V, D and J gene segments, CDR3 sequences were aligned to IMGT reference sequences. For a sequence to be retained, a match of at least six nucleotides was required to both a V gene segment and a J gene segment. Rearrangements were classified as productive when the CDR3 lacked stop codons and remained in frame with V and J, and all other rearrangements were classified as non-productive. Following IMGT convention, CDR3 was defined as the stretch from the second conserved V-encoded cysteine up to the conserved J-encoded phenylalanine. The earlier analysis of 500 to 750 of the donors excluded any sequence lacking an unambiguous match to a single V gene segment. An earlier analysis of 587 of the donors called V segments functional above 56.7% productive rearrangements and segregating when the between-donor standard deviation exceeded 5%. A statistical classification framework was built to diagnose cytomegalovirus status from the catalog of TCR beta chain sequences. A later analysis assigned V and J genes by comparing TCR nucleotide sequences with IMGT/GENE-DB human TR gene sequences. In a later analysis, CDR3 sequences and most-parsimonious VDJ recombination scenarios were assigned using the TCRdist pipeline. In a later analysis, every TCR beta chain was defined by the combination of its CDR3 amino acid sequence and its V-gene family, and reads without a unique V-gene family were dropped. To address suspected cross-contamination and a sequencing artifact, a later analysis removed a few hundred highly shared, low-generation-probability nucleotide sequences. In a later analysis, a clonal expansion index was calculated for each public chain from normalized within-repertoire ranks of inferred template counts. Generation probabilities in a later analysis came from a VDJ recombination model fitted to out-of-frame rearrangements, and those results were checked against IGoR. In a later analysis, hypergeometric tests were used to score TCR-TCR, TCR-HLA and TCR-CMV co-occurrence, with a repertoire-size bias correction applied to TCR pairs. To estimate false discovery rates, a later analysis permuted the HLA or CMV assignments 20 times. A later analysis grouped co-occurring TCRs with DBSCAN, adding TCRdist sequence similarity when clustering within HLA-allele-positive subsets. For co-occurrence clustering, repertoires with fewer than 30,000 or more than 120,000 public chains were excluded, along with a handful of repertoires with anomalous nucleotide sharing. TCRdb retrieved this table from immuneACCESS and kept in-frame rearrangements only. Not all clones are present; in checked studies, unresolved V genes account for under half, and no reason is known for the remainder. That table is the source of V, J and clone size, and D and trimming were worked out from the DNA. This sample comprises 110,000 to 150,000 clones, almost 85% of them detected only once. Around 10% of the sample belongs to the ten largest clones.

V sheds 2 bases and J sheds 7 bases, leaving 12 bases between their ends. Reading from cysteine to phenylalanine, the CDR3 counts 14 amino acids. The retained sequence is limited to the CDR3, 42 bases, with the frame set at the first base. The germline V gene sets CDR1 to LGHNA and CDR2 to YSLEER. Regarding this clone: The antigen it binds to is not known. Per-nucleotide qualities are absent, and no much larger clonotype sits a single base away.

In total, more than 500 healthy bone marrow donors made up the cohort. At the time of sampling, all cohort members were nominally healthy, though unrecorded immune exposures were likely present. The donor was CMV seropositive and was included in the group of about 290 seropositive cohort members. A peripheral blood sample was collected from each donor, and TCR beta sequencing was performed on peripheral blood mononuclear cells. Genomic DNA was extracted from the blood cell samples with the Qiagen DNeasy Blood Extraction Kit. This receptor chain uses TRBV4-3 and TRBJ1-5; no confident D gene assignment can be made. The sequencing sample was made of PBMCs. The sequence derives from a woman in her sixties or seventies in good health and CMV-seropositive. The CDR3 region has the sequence CASSQTGVGQPQHF. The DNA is TGCGCCAGCAGCCAAACCGGGGTTGGACAGCCCCAGCATTTT.